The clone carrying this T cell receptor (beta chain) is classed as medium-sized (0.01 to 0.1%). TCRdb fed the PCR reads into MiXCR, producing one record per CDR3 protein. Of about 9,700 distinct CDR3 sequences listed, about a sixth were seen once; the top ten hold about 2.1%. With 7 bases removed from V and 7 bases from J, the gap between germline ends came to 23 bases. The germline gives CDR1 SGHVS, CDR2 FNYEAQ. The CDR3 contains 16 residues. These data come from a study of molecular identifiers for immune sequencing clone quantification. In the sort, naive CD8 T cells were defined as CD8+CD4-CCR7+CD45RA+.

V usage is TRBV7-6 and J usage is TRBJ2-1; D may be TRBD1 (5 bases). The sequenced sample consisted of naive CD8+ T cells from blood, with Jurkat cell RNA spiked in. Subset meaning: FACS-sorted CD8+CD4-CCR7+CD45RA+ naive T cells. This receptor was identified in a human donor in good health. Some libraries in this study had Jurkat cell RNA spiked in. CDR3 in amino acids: CASTDGPGSGRNEQFF. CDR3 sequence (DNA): TGTGCCAGCACCGATGGGCCAGGGTCAGGGCGGAATGAGCAGTTCTTC.